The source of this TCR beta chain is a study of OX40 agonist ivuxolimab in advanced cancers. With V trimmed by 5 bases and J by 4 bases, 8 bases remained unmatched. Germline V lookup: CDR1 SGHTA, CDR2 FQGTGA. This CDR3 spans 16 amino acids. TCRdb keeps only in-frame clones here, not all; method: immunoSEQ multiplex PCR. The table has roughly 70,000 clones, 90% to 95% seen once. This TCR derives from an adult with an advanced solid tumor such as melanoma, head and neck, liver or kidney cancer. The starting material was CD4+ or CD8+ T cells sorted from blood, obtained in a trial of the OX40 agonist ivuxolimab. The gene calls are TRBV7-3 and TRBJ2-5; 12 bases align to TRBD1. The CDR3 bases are TGTGCCAGCAGCCTTTACGGGACAGGGGGCGCAGAGACCCAGTACTTC. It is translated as CASSLYGTGGAETQYF. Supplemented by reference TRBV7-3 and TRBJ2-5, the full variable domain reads GAGVSQTPSNKVTEKGKYVELRCDPISGHTALYWYRQSLGQGPEFLIYFQGTGAADDSGLPNDRFFAVRPEGSVSTLKIQRTERGDSAVYLCASSLYGTGGAETQYFGPGTRLLVL.